Shown below are 15 T cell receptor beta chains from a single sample sequenced in a study of blood T cell repertoires in COVID-19. Libraries were prepared by immunoSEQ multiplex PCR; TCRdb keeps only in-frame clonotypes and omits some of them. Of approximately 150,000 clones listed, approximately 86% are singletons. Sequenced sample: PBMCs or T cells enriched from blood (not recorded which). The receptors originated from a woman between 40 and 55 years old who had recovered from COVID-19.

The chain employs TRBV2 and TRBJ2-2; TRBD2 might be the D (6 bases). Germline lookup yields CDR1 SNHLY and CDR2 FYNNEI. Trimming shortened V by 5 bases and J by 3 bases, and 13 bases separated the two germline ends. CDR3 length: 15 amino acids. Here the CDR3 DNA reads TGTGCCAGCAGTTATCTAACGGGGGACACCGGGGAGCTGTTTTTT. The encoded protein is CASSYLTGDTGELFF.

The chain couples TRBV9 to TRBJ2-5, with D perhaps TRBD2 (5 bases). The CDR3 sequence is 14 residues long. Between the trimmed V and J ends, which lost 3 bases and 0 bases, there was a span of 9 bases. Germline V gene data show CDR1 as SGDLS and CDR2 as YYNGEE. CDR3 residues: CASSAAGNQETQYF. CDR3 DNA sequence: TGTGCCAGCAGCGCGGCCGGGAACCAAGAGACCCAGTACTTC.

The chain is built from TRBV12-3 or TRBV12-4 and TRBJ1-1; D not certain. The V gene lost 4 bases and the J gene lost 5 bases, with 8 bases spanning the gap. The CDR3 covers 12 residues. The CDR3 is CASSWGGTEAFF. Here the CDR3 DNA reads TGTGCCAGCAGTTGGGGAGGGACTGAAGCTTTCTTT.

The V and J genes are TRBV15 and TRBJ2-7; 10 positions agree with TRBD1. The V gene's germline CDR1 is LNHNV and CDR2 YYDKDF (reference sequence). The CDR3 runs 13 residues. V shed 7 bases and J 7 bases; nucleotides not matched to a gene: 7. CDR3: CATKGDRGGEQYF. DNA for the CDR3: TGTGCCACCAAAGGGGACAGGGGAGGTGAGCAGTACTTC.

The genes are TRBV5-1 and TRBJ1-4, with TRBD1 matching over 9 bases. The CDR3 contains 16 residues. V trimming: 4 bases; J trimming: 6 bases; junction bases outside the gene matches: 10. The V gene's germline CDR1 is SGHRS and CDR2 YFSETQ. The chain's CDR3 is CASSQRGQGGDEKLFF. As DNA, the CDR3 is TGCGCCAGCAGCCAGCGGGGACAGGGAGGGGATGAAAAACTGTTTTTT. Together with reference TRBV5-1 and TRBJ1-4, the CDR3 gives the full variable domain: KAGVTQTPRYLIKTRGQQVTLSCSPISGHRSVSWYQQTPGQGLQFLFEYFSETQRNKGNFPGRFSGRQFSNSRSEMNVSTLELGDSALYLCASSQRGQGGDEKLFFGSGTQLSVL.

The chain recombines TRBV27 with TRBJ1-5; D unclear. This CDR3 comprises 14 residues. Germline lookup yields CDR1 MNHEY and CDR2 SMNVEV (reference sequence). V gave up 1 base and J gave up 1 base, with 5 bases separating them. The CDR3, as DNA: TGTGCCAGCAGTTTATTCATCAGCAATCAGCCCCAGCATTTT. Translating it yields CASSLFISNQPQHF.

The rearrangement links TRBV19 to TRBJ2-5; TRBD2 aligns across 11 bases. This CDR3 region has 14 residues. With 8 bases clipped from V and 4 bases from J, the junction kept 6 bases outside the gene matches. CDR1 and CDR2 from the germline V gene are LNHDA and SQIVND (reference sequence). CDR3 bases: TGTGCCAGTGGTAGCGGGGGGGCTGGAGAGACCCAGTACTTC. Amino acids: CASGSGGAGETQYF.

This rearrangement joins TRBV5-1 to TRBJ2-1, with D possibly matching TRBD2 (5 bases). The V and J ends lost 6 bases and 6 bases respectively, with 13 bases between them. Germline V gene sequence: CDR1 SGHRS, CDR2 YFSETQ. This CDR3 comprises 13 residues. The CDR3 protein is CASNREGPNEQFF. CDR3 in DNA: TGCGCCAGCAATCGAGAGGGTCCCAATGAGCAGTTCTTC.

This clone appeared once. V usage is TRBV6-5 and J usage is TRBJ1-2; TRBD1 agrees at 7 bases. The CDR3 runs to 15 residues. With 0 bases clipped from V and 4 bases from J, the junction kept 5 bases outside the gene matches. The V gene's germline CDR1 is MNHEY and CDR2 SVGAGI. CDR3 in amino acids: CASSYSTGFGYGYTF. The CDR3 DNA follows: TGTGCCAGCAGTTACTCGACAGGGTTCGGCTATGGCTACACCTTC.

The chain has TRBV27 and TRBJ1-2; 9 bases are shared with TRBD1. CDR1 and CDR2 (germline): MNHEY, SMNVEV (reference sequence). The V gene end was trimmed by 5 bases and the J gene end by 0 bases; junction bases not matched to a gene: 4. The CDR3 consists of 15 residues. The CDR3 reads CASSRGQGPNYGYTF. The CDR3 DNA sequence: TGTGCCAGCAGTAGGGGACAGGGTCCTAACTATGGCTACACCTTC.

The rearrangement uses TRBV6-5 and TRBJ2-5; the match to TRBD1 covers 7 bases. The CDR3 covers 16 residues. Germline V gene sequence: CDR1 MNHEY, CDR2 SVGAGI. The V segment lost 2 bases and the J segment 5 bases; nucleotides outside the gene matches: 11. CDR3: CASSYADLQGRETQYF. DNA of the CDR3: TGTGCCAGCAGTTACGCAGACCTACAGGGGCGGGAGACCCAGTACTTC.

The gene calls are TRBV10-3 and TRBJ2-7; 12 bases fit TRBD2. Germline trimming cut 8 bases from V and 4 bases from J; bases unmatched to any gene: 3. This CDR3 is 13 amino acids long. Germline loops: CDR1 ENHRY, CDR2 SYGVKD. The CDR3: CAISSGGGYEQYF. In nucleotides, the CDR3 is TGTGCCATCTCTAGCGGGGGGGGATACGAGCAGTACTTC.

This chain connects TRBV9 to TRBJ1-1; D unresolved. Trimming took off 3 bases at V and 2 bases at J, with 14 bases between the two ends. Germline V gives CDR1 SGDLS, CDR2 YYNGEE. The CDR3 is 15 amino acids. The CDR3 DNA reads TGTGCCAGCAGCGGGGGAGTAATGGGAAACACTGAAGCTTTCTTT. Its translation is CASSGGVMGNTEAFF.

J is TRBJ1-5 and V is TRBV2; TRBD1 aligns across 7 bases. Trimming cost V 4 bases and J 0 bases; bases outside gene matches: 15. The CDR3 runs to 19 residues. Germline CDR1 and CDR2: SNHLY and FYNNEI. The chain's CDR3 is CASSGPEHPRGHSNQPQHF. Here the CDR3 DNA reads TGTGCCAGCAGTGGGCCGGAGCACCCAAGGGGGCATAGCAATCAGCCCCAGCATTTT.

The chain couples TRBV5-4 to TRBJ1-1; 7 bases align to TRBD1. Germline CDR1 reads SGHNT; CDR2 reads YYREEE (reference sequence). CDR3 length: 14 amino acids. V trimming: 4 bases; J trimming: 3 bases; junction bases outside the gene matches: 6. DNA for the CDR3: TGTGCCAGCAGCCGACAGGGAAGTGACACTGAAGCTTTCTTT. Amino acids: CASSRQGSDTEAFF.